Below, 32 T cell receptor beta chains from the same sample are listed, as sequenced in a study of glioma-infiltrating T cells (dated by TCRdb to between 2015 and 2016). The instrument was an Illumina MiSeq. TCR alpha and beta CDR3 regions were amplified with the iRepertoire nested amplicon-rescue multiplex PCR (arm-PCR) platform from RNA. TCRdb trimmed the raw reads at Q25, called clones with MiXCR and kept productive beta chains. When rows share a CDR3 protein, they turn into one entry using the most common DNA and genes. The table for this sample lists around 390,000 distinct CDR3 sequences; more than 35% of them were counted only once. The ten top clones hold about 12% of the sample. The sequenced material came from glioma tissue, nonneoplastic brain tissue, or PBMCs (not recorded which). The receptor source for this set is a human donor with low-grade glioma or glioblastoma, undergoing nonglioma brain surgery, or in good health (not recorded which).

To note about this clonotype: This may be a read error: a much more frequent sequence differs by one nucleotide. The gene calls are TRBV27 and TRBJ2-2; no firm D call. CDR3 size: 13 residues. The germline CDR1 and CDR2 sequences are MNHEY and SMNVEV (reference sequence). With 6 bases removed from V and 7 bases from J, the gap between germline ends came to 12 bases. The CDR3 loop reads CASRPPESGELFF. The CDR3 DNA reads TGTGCCAGCAGACCCCCAGAGAGCGGGGAGCTGTTTTTT.

This clonotype was detected ten times or more. The CDR3 protein is CSAWDRGRNEQYF. The CDR3 bases are TGCAGTGCTTGGGACAGGGGTAGAAACGAGCAGTACTTC. The chain joins TRBV20-1 to TRBJ2-7, with 10 bases fitting TRBD1. The V and J ends lost 5 bases and 5 bases, in that order; junction bases with no gene match: 6. CDR3 length equals 13 residues. Looked up from germline, CDR1 is DFQATT and CDR2 is SNEGSKA (reference sequence).

This clonotype has ten or more counts. The chain combines TRBV28 with TRBJ2-7; D ambiguous. V was shortened by 1 base and J by 2 bases, with 12 bases between the two germline ends. Germline assignment: CDR1 MDHEN and CDR2 SYDVKM. This CDR3 spans 15 amino acids. The CDR3 bases are TGTGCCAGCAGTTTATTTAAGTTCCACCCCTACGAGCAGTACTTC. Translation: CASSLFKFHPYEQYF.

This clonotype has a count of ten or more. The chain links TRBV20-1 to TRBJ2-4; D is ambiguous. The CDR3 is made up of 15 amino acids. Germline-derived CDR1 and CDR2 are DFQATT and SNEGSKA (reference sequence). The V end was cut by 3 bases, the J end by 0 bases, with 12 bases between. The CDR3, as DNA: TGCAGTGCTAGCGATCCAGCCCTAGCCAAAAACATTCAGTACTTC. This codes for CSASDPALAKNIQYF.

V and J are TRBV12-3 or TRBV12-4 and TRBJ2-3, with 9 bases lining up with TRBD2. The V and J ends lost 5 bases and 8 bases, in that order; junction bases with no gene match: 11. The CDR3 is 15 residues long. The CDR3 DNA is TGTGCCAGCAGTATAAGGGGACTAGCTATAGGTACGCAGTATTTT. This gives the protein CASSIRGLAIGTQYF.

This clonotype was counted at least ten times. The chain couples TRBV20-1 to TRBJ2-5; 9 bases are a match to TRBD1. The CDR3 runs 12 residues. Germline values: CDR1 DFQATT, CDR2 SNEGSKA (reference sequence). J gave up 5 bases and V 5 bases, and 3 bases lay outside the gene matches. CDR3 protein: CSAYRGQETQYF. CDR3 nucleotides: TGCAGTGCTTACAGGGGGCAGGAGACCCAGTACTTC.

This clonotype has a handful of counts. The V gene is TRBV6-2 or TRBV6-3, the J gene TRBJ1-1; 7 nucleotides align to TRBD1. Germline V gene lookup returns CDR1 MNHEY and CDR2 SVGEGT. This CDR3 spans 14 amino acids. V lost 5 bases and J lost 5; bases outside the gene matches: 8. In DNA, the CDR3 is TGTGCCAGCAGTATTAACAGGGGAGGGACTGAAGCTTTCTTT. Its protein is CASSINRGGTEAFF.

The gene calls are TRBV6-2 or TRBV6-3 and TRBJ1-5, with TRBD1 identical over 9 bases. With 1 base clipped from V and 4 bases from J, the junction kept 5 bases outside the gene matches. Germline CDR1 and CDR2: MNHEY and SVGEGT. CDR3 length: 16 amino acids. The CDR3 sequence: CASSYWIDRGNQPQHF. CDR3 nucleotides: TGTGCCAGCAGTTACTGGATAGACAGGGGGAATCAGCCCCAGCATTTT.

Details on this clonotype: One end of the junction fails to match germline, which may point to a read error. This chain joins TRBV15 and TRBJ2-7; D may be TRBD1 (7 bases). The germline gives CDR1 LNHNV, CDR2 YYDKDF (reference sequence). The CDR3 loop spans 16 amino acids. CDR3: CATSGDRGQGGYEQYF. In DNA form, the CDR3 reads TGTGCCACCAGCGGAGATCGAGGGCAGGGGGGATACGAGCAGTACTTC.

The chain combines TRBV7-2 with TRBJ2-5; D unresolved. CDR1 is SGHTA, CDR2 FQGNSA, per germline. The CDR3 has 14 amino acids. V was clipped by 2 bases and J by 5 bases, with 12 bases between them. CDR3 DNA: TGTGCCAGCAGCTTAATCCCGGGCGGCGAGACCCAGTACTTC. It is translated as CASSLIPGGETQYF.

On this clonotype: The junction does not match germline at one end; this may be a read error. CDR3 sequence (DNA): TGCGGTGCTAGAGATTACAGGAAAGATGGCTACACCTTC. Amino acids: CGARDYRKDGYTF. The chain joins TRBV20-1 to TRBJ1-2; weak D call: TRBD1 (5 bases). The CDR3 is made up of 13 amino acids. From germline, CDR1 is DFQATT and CDR2 SNEGSKA (reference sequence).

The V and J genes are TRBV19 and TRBJ2-7; possible D gene TRBD2, 7 bases. V shed 11 bases and J shed 2 bases, with 22 bases lying between them. The CDR3 runs to 15 residues. Germline lookup yields CDR1 LNHDA and CDR2 SQIVND (reference sequence). The chain's CDR3 is CASQSWAGDTYEQYF. In DNA form, the CDR3 reads TGTGCCTCCCAAAGTTGGGCGGGGGACACCTACGAGCAGTACTTC.

This clonotype was counted only a few times. This rearrangement joins TRBV29-1 to TRBJ1-1; no clear D gene. V lost 3 bases and J lost 2, with 7 bases in between. The CDR3 totals 12 residues. Looked up from germline, CDR1 is SQVTM and CDR2 is ANQGSEA. Written as DNA, the CDR3 is TGCAGCGTTGATCTGGGAAACACTGAAGCTTTCTTT. It translates to CSVDLGNTEAFF.

With regard to this clonotype: This may be a read error: a much more frequent sequence differs by one nucleotide. The rearrangement joins TRBV6-2 or TRBV6-3 to TRBJ2-1, with 11 positions matching TRBD1. Germline assignment: CDR1 MNHEY and CDR2 SVGEGT. With 7 bases clipped from V and 2 bases from J, the junction kept 4 bases outside the gene matches. This CDR3 has 15 amino acids. The DNA of the CDR3 is TGTGCCAGCATGGGACAGGGGGATACCTACAATGAGCAGTTCTTC. This translates into CASMGQGDTYNEQFF.

This clonotype was recorded a few times. The J gene is TRBJ2-7, the V gene TRBV4-1; 7 bases match TRBD1. CDR1 and CDR2 (germline): MGHRA, YSYEKL. The CDR3 covers 16 residues. J was trimmed by 6 bases and V by 1 base; bases with no gene match: 12. The CDR3 DNA is TGCGCCAGCAGCCAAGGCCCGGGACAGTCATTCGGCGAGCAGTACTTC. This encodes CASSQGPGQSFGEQYF.

The chain joins TRBV4-1 to TRBJ2-5, with 7 bases aligning to TRBD1. Trimming took 5 bases from V and 9 from J; bases not matched to a gene: 9. The germline CDR1 and CDR2 sequences are MGHRA and YSYEKL. This CDR3 has 13 residues. The CDR3 here is CASSSPGQGAQYF. CDR3 DNA sequence: TGCGCCAGCAGCTCCCCCGGCCAGGGGGCCCAGTACTTC.

In regard to this clonotype: Given the absence of the conserved phenylalanine or tryptophan at the CDR3 end, a read error is likely. The rearrangement joins TRBV20-1 to TRBJ1-5; no clear D. The CDR3 is made up of 14 amino acids. CDR1 DFQATT and CDR2 SNEGSKA come from the germline V gene (reference sequence). V gave up 2 bases and J gave up 0 bases, with 8 bases separating them. The CDR3 nucleotides are TGCAGTGCTAGACTCGGGAGTAGCAATCAGCCCCAGCATTAT. Translation gives CSARLGSSNQPQHY.

This CDR3 reads CASSDRTGNIQYF. Here the CDR3 DNA reads TGTGCCAGCAGTGATCGGACAGGGAACATTCAGTACTTC. The genes are TRBV2 and TRBJ2-4; 8 bases are a match to TRBD1. The CDR3 covers 13 residues. Trimming cost V 3 bases and J 7 bases; bases outside gene matches: 2. CDR1 and CDR2 (germline): SNHLY, FYNNEI.

A note on this clonotype: A much larger clone lies a single base off, so this may be a read error. The chain combines TRBV10-3 with TRBJ1-1; D unclear. The CDR3 is made up of 14 amino acids. Germline CDR1 ENHRY, CDR2 SYGVKD. For the CDR3, the DNA is TGTGCCAGCAGTGAAGGACTGAAGAACACTGGAGCTTTCTTT. It codes for CASSEGLKNTGAFF.

The CDR3 loop reads CASRRTGAGVAQYF. In DNA, the CDR3 is TGTGCCAGCAGACGGACAGGGGCCGGCGTGGCCCAGTACTTC. The gene calls are TRBV28 and TRBJ2-5; TRBD1 matches 9 bases. CDR3 length: 14 residues. Losses at the gene ends were 6 bases for V and 9 bases for J; bases not matched to a gene: 11. CDR1 and CDR2 from the germline V gene are MDHEN and SYDVKM. Complete variable domain (other parts from reference TRBV28 and TRBJ2-5): DVKVTQSSRYLVKRTGEKVFLECVQDMDHENMFWYRQDPGLGLRLIYFSYDVKMKEKGDIPEGYSVSREKKERFSLILESASTNQTSMYLCASRRTGAGVAQYFGPGTRLLVL.

V and J are TRBV7-9 and TRBJ1-5, with TRBD1 matching 8 bases. V trimming: 0 bases; J trimming: 5 bases; junction bases outside the gene matches: 6. Germline assignment: CDR1 SEHNR and CDR2 FQNEAQ (reference sequence). The CDR3 is 16 residues long. CDR3 sequence: CASSLAIGQGDQPQHF. DNA of the CDR3: TGTGCCAGCAGCTTAGCTATAGGACAGGGCGATCAGCCCCAGCATTTT.

This chain joins TRBV28 and TRBJ2-7; 7 nucleotides agree with TRBD1. The germline V gene encodes CDR1 MDHEN and CDR2 SYDVKM. CDR3 length equals 14 residues. The junction had 7 bases not matched to a gene; V was cut back by 5 bases and J by 3 bases. CDR3 in DNA: TGTGCCAGCAGTACCGGGACAGATCACTACGAGCAGTACTTC. Its protein is CASSTGTDHYEQYF.

This clonotype was picked up a small number of times. The chain uses TRBV18 and TRBJ1-2; D is perhaps TRBD1 (6 bases). The germline V gene encodes CDR1 KGHSH and CDR2 LQKENI. Trimming removed 2 bases at V and 2 bases at J, with 9 bases between. The CDR3 contains 14 residues. This CDR3 reads CASSPIDRNYGYTF. CDR3 DNA: TGTGCCAGCTCACCAATCGACAGGAACTATGGCTACACCTTC. The full variable domain, its missing parts supplied by reference TRBV18 and TRBJ1-2, is NAGVMQNPRHLVRRRGQEARLRCSPMKGHSHVYWYRQLPEEGLKFMVYLQKENIIDESGMPKERFSAEFPKEGPSILRIQQVVRGDSAAYFCASSPIDRNYGYTFGSGTRLTVV.

The chain recombines TRBV18 with TRBJ2-2, with a possible D match to TRBD2 (5 bases). V lost 7 bases and J lost 4, with 16 bases in between. Per the germline V gene, CDR1 is KGHSH and CDR2 is LQKENI. This CDR3 has 15 amino acids. CDR3 loop: CASLLSEKRTGELFF. In DNA, the CDR3 is TGTGCCAGCTTACTTAGCGAGAAACGCACCGGGGAGCTGTTTTTT.

On this clonotype itself: Being one base from a much bigger clone, this may be a read error. The rearrangement uses TRBV20-1 and TRBJ2-1; D is perhaps TRBD1 or TRBD2 (6 bases each). The germline gives CDR1 DFQATT, CDR2 SNEGSKA (reference sequence). This CDR3 has 16 amino acids. V gave up 1 base and J gave up 5 bases, with 18 bases separating them. The CDR3 is CSARGSPARGDNEQFF. DNA of the CDR3: TGCAGTGCTAGAGGTTCGCCGGCTAGGGGGGACAATGAGCAGTTCTTC.

The genes are TRBV20-1 and TRBJ2-3; 9 nucleotides align to TRBD2. The CDR3 length is 17 residues. Germline V gene lookup returns CDR1 DFQATT and CDR2 SNEGSKA (reference sequence). Trimming cost V 1 base and J 3 bases; bases outside gene matches: 11. The CDR3 DNA sequence: TGCAGTGCTAGAGTCCCTTTAGCGGGAGCCAGGACAGATACGCAGTATTTT. This translates into CSARVPLAGARTDTQYF.

V and J are TRBV19 and TRBJ1-2; maybe TRBD1 (5 bases). CDR3 length equals 14 residues. The germline V gene has CDR1 LNHDA and CDR2 SQIVND (reference sequence). The V end was cut by 9 bases, the J end by 4 bases, with 18 bases between. CDR3 DNA sequence: TGTGCCAGCGAGTCCCCCGACAGAACCTATGGCTACACCTTC. This gives the protein CASESPDRTYGYTF.

The V call is TRBV3-1, the J call TRBJ2-7; D possibly matches TRBD1 or TRBD2 (7 bases each). Per germline, CDR1 LGHDT and CDR2 YNNKEL (reference sequence). The CDR3 length is 16 residues. V was clipped by 1 base and J by 0 bases, with 13 bases between them. The CDR3 is CASSQGRGDSSYEQYF. CDR3 in DNA: TGTGCCAGCAGCCAAGGACGGGGGGACAGCTCCTACGAGCAGTACTTC.

The chain has TRBV29-1 and TRBJ1-1, with D perhaps TRBD1 (5 bases). The V and J ends lost 3 bases and 0 bases respectively, with 8 bases between them. The CDR3 is made up of 13 amino acids. The germline V gene has CDR1 SQVTM and CDR2 ANQGSEA. The CDR3 DNA is TGCAGCGTTGAGGGACTGCTGAACACTGAAGCTTTCTTT. Residues: CSVEGLLNTEAFF.

About this clonotype itself: The germline gene is not matched at one end of the junction; a read error may be the cause. This chain links TRBV28 with TRBJ2-1; D possibly uses TRBD1 or TRBD2 (5 bases each). Looked up from germline, CDR1 is MDHEN and CDR2 is SYDVKM. This CDR3 has 15 residues. The CDR3 loop reads CAGSLSGEGYNEQFF. The CDR3 region has the DNA TGTGCCGGCAGTTTATCAGGAGAGGGGTACAATGAGCAGTTCTTC.

This chain joins TRBV25-1 and TRBJ2-1; D possibly matches TRBD1 or TRBD2 (5 bases each). The CDR3 is made up of 14 amino acids. Germline values: CDR1 MGHDK, CDR2 SYGVNS. CDR3 loop: CVSSPRDPYNEQFF. As DNA, the CDR3 is TGTGTTAGCAGTCCTCGGGACCCCTACAATGAGCAGTTCTTC.

The CDR3: CASSSLTSGRGSYNEQFF. The CDR3 DNA sequence: TGTGCCAGCAGTTCCCTGACTAGCGGGAGAGGCTCCTACAATGAGCAGTTCTTC. This chain links TRBV27 with TRBJ2-1, with TRBD2 identical over 12 bases. V was pared by 4 bases and J by 0 bases, with 7 bases of the junction left unmatched. The CDR3 loop spans 18 amino acids. Germline loops: CDR1 MNHEY, CDR2 SMNVEV (reference sequence).